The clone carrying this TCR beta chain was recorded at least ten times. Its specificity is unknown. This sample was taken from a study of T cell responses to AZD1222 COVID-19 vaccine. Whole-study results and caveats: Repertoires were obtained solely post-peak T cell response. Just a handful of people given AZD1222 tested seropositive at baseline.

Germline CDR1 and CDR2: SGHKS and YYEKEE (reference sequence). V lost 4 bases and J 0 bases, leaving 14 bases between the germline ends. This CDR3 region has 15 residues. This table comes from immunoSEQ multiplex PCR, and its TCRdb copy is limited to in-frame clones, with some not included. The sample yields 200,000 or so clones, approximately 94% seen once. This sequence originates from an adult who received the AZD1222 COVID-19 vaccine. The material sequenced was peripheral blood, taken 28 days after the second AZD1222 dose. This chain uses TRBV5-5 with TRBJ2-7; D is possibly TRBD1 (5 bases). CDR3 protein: CASSPQGRVSYEQYF. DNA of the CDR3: TGTGCCAGCAGCCCCCAGGGAAGGGTCTCCTACGAGCAGTACTTC.